This TCR beta chain was captured in a study of blood T cell repertoires in COVID-19. The table lists this clone with a few counts. The CDR3 totals 14 residues. Trimming removed 2 bases at V and 10 bases at J, with 13 bases between. From germline, CDR1 is SGHRS and CDR2 YFSETQ. Measured with immunoSEQ multiplex PCR; TCRdb has only the in-frame clones, and not every one. Found here are about 310,000 clones, about nine tenths of them singletons; the top ten hold roughly 2.3%. V usage is TRBV5-1 and J usage is TRBJ1-6; D remains unclear. This TCR came from a man younger than 30 with active or convalescent COVID-19. What was sequenced was peripheral blood. CDR3 residues: CASSLSGEESPLHF. DNA of the CDR3: TGCGCCAGCAGCTTATCCGGGGAGGAGTCACCCCTCCACTTT.